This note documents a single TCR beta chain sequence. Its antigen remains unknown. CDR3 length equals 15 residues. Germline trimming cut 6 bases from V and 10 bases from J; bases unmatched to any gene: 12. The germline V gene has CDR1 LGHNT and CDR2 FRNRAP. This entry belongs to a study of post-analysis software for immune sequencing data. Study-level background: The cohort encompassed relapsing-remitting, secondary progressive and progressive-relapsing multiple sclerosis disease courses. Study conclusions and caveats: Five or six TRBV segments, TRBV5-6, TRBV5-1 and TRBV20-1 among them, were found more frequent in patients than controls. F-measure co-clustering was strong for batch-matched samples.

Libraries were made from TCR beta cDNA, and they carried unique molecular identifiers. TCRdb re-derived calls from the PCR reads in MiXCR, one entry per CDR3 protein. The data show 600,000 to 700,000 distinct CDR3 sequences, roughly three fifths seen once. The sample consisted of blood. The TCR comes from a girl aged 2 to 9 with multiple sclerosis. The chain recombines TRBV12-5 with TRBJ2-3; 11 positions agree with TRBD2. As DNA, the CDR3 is TGTGCTAGTGGCTCGACTAGCGGGGTTCTTGCGTCGCAGTATTTT. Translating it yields CASGSTSGVLASQYF.